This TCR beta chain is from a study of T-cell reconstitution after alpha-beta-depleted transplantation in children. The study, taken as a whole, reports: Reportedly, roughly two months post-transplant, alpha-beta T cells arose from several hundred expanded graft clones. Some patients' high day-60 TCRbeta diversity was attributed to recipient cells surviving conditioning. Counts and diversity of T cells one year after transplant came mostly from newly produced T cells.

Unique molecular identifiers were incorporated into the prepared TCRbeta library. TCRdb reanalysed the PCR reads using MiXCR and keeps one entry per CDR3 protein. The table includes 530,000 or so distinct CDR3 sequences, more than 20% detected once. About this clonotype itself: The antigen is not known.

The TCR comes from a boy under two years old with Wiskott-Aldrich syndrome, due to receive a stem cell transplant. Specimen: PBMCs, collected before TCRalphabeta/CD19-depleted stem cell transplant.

DNA for the CDR3: TGTGCCAGCAGCCCATCGGCAGGGAACGACGAGCAGTACTTC. This gives the protein CASSPSAGNDEQYF. The rearrangement joins TRBV7-9 to TRBJ2-7; D is possibly TRBD1 (5 bases). The CDR3 consists of 14 residues. CDR1 is SEHNR and CDR2 is FQNEAQ in the germline V gene (reference sequence). V dropped 5 bases and J dropped 5 bases, with 16 bases sitting between them.